This paragraph covers one TCR beta chain sequence. Its antigen is unknown. The input lacks base qualities; no much larger clone sits a single base away. The immunoSEQ Assay, a bias-controlled multiplex PCR, was used to amplify TCRbeta CDR3 regions from genomic DNA. In the original analysis: The number of nucleated cells in each sample was estimated from the amplification of reference gene primers within the assay. To quantify the absolute abundance of each unique TCRbeta CDR3 rearrangement, sequence reads were collapsed and filtered. For each sample, productive Simpson clonality was calculated as the square root of Simpson's diversity index across productive rearrangements. TCRdb stores this immuneACCESS table with in-frame sequences only. Part of the clones is absent; in the studies checked, under half of the shortfall reflects unresolved V genes, and no reason is known for the rest. Clonal size and the V and J genes are those of that table, whereas D and trimming came from the DNA. The sample table records under 300,000 clones; approximately 80% of these occur just once. Roughly 4.6% of the sample is in the top ten clones.

The germline V gene gives CDR1 as SQVTM and CDR2 as ANQGSEA. Spanning cysteine to phenylalanine, the CDR3 consists of 14 amino acids. CDR3 DNA only is kept here, 42 bases in frame from base 1. V drops 6 bases and J drops 1 base, leaving 15 bases in between. The sample belongs to a study of blood T cell repertoires in COVID-19 (dated by TCRdb to about 2020). With regard to the full study: Samples from collaborators originated in the United States, Italy and Spain and spanned both the acute and convalescent phases of COVID-19. Sample metadata almost always included a de-identified subject ID, COVID-19 status, age in years and sex. The samples were drawn from the first 160 participants of the ongoing ImmuneRACE study and from 1,254 subjects provided by 6 global collaborators. Where HLA class I and class II types were available, the types were taken from metadata supplied by the sample provider, not from assay-based typing. Deeply sampled blood TCRbeta repertoires from subjects exposed to, actively infected with, or recovered from COVID-19 were included in the dataset. The material from the prospective study consisted of cDNA or gDNA derived from T cells, B-cell-depleted T cells, or PBMCs. A freely available public database, intended as a resource for researchers studying the immune response to SARS-CoV-2, is where the repertoires were released.

Collaborating institutions collected whole blood in K2EDTA tubes following their own protocols. For TCRbeta analysis, collaborators shipped samples in one of three forms: frozen whole blood, isolated PBMCs, or DNA extracted from either of those sample types. Paper-wide results and their limitations: Clinical and demographic metadata were provided uncurated, with the amount varying by source and participant.

The source is a woman over 75 with active or convalescent COVID-19. Recombination connected TRBV29-1 to TRBJ1-1; TRBD1 might be the D gene, on 6 matching bases. Sequencing was carried out using peripheral blood. CDR3 loop: CSVRVGQRNTEAFF. The sequence in DNA is TGCAGCGTAAGAGTTGGACAGCGGAACACTGAAGCTTTCTTT.